Sequencing of this T cell receptor beta chain was carried out in a study of cytomegalovirus exposure and HLA in healthy donors. This CDR3 has 15 residues. Germline CDR1 and CDR2: SGHDN and FVKESK. The trim removed 1 base at V and 5 bases at J, leaving 6 bases unmatched. Vbeta (60) and Jbeta (13) primers were used in the PCR. Here immunoSEQ multiplex PCR was the method, and the copy in TCRdb shows in-frame clones only, minus some. The data hold roughly 240,000 clones, with about four fifths observed a single time. V gene TRBV14 combines with J gene TRBJ2-3; 7 bases agree with TRBD1. This TCR came from a middle-aged woman in good health and CMV-seropositive. The sequencing input was PBMCs. The CDR3 coding sequence is TGTGCCAGCAGCCAAGTTGACAGGGTTGTAGATACGCAGTATTTT. This encodes CASSQVDRVVDTQYF.